Detailed here is one T cell receptor beta chain. Its antigen is as yet unknown. The sample originates from a study of Ad26.COV2.S vaccination and SARS-CoV-2 variants. Looking at the study overall: Each vaccinee took Ad26.COV2.S intramuscularly, once or twice 56 days apart.

Study outcomes and limitations: Among vaccine recipients, spike-specific TCR breadth exceeded that of placebo recipients.

Trimming took 2 bases from V and 1 from J, leaving 12 bases between them. The germline CDR1 and CDR2 sequences are MNHEY and SVGEGT. CDR3 length: 16 residues. Generated by immunoSEQ multiplex PCR, the TCRdb table keeps only in-frame clones and is missing some. The sample carries roughly 350,000 clones, roughly 90% recorded once. Noted treatment: roughly 20 received Ad26.COV2.S at low or high dose, single or two shots; five or six received placebo; per-sample allocation not given. Sampling was performed 63 days after the first vaccine or placebo injection. An adult of 18-55 years in Boston served as donor. An Ad26 vector carrying the Wuhan-strain SARS-CoV-2 spike served as the vaccine.

Specimen: peripheral blood, collected in a trial of Ad26.COV2.S vaccine versus placebo. This rearrangement joins TRBV6-2 or TRBV6-3 to TRBJ1-5; no firm D call. The origin of this receptor is a person aged 18-65 years who received the Ad26.COV2.S COVID-19 vaccine or a placebo. The DNA of the CDR3 is TGTGCCAGCAGTTACGAACAGCTAATAAGCAATCAGCCCCAGCATTTT. The encoded protein is CASSYEQLISNQPQHF.